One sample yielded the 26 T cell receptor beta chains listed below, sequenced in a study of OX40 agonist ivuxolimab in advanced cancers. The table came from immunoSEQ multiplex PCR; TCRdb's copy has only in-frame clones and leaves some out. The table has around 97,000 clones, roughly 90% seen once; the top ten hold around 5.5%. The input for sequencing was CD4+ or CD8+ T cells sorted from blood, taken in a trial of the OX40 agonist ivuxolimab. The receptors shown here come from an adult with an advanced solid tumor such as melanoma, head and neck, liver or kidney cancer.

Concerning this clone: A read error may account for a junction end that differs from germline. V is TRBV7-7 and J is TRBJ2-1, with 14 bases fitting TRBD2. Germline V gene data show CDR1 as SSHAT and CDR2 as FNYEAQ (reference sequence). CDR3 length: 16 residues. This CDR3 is CASSLGGTSGSNEQFF. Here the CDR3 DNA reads TGTGCTAGCAGCTTAGGTGGGACTAGCGGGAGCAATGAGCAGTTCTTC.

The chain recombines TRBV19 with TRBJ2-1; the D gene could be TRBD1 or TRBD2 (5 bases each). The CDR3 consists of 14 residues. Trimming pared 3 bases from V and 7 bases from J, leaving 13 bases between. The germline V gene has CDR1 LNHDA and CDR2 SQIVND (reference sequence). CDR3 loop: CASSIMGPGNEQFF. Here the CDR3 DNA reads TGTGCCAGTAGTATTATGGGACCCGGGAATGAGCAGTTCTTC.

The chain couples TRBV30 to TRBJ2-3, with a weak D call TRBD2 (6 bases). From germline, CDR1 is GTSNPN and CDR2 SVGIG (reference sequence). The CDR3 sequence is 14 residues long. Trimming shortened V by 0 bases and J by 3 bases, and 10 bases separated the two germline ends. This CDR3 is CAWSVLRETDTQYF. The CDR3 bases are TGTGCCTGGAGTGTATTGCGGGAAACAGATACGCAGTATTTT.

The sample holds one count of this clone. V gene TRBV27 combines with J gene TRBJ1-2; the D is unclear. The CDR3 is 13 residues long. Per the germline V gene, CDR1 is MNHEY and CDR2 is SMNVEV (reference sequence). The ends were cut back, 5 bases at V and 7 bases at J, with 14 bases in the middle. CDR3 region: CASSPWVLGGYTF. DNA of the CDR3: TGTGCCAGCAGTCCCTGGGTCCTAGGTGGCTACACCTTC.

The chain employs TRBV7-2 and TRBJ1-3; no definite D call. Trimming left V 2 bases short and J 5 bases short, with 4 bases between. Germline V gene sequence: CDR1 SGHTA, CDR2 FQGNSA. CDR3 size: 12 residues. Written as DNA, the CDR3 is TGTGCCAGCAGCTTAAGTCGAAACACCATATATTTT. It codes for CASSLSRNTIYF.

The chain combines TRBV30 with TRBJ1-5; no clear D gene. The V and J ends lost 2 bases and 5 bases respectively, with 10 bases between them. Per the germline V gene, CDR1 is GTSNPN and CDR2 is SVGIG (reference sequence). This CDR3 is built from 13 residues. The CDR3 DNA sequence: TGTGCCTGGAGTCAGTCGGGAGATCAGCCCCAGCATTTT. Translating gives CAWSQSGDQPQHF.

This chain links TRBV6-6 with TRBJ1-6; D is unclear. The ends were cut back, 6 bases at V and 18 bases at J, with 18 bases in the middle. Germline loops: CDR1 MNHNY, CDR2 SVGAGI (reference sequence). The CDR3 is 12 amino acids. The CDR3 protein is CASSPGGTTYHF. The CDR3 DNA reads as TGTGCCAGCAGCCCGGGAGGAACCACGTACCACTTT.

CDR3: CAIRITGAGEAFF. CDR3 DNA: TGTGCCATCAGAATTACAGGGGCGGGTGAAGCTTTCTTT. V usage is TRBV10-3 and J usage is TRBJ1-1, with TRBD1 identical over 7 bases. The V and J ends lost 6 bases and 7 bases, in that order; junction bases with no gene match: 8. The germline gives CDR1 ENHRY, CDR2 SYGVKD. The CDR3 has 13 residues.

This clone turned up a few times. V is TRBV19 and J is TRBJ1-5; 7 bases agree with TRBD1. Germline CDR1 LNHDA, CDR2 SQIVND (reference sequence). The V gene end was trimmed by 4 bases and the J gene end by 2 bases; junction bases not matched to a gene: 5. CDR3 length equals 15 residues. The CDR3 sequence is CASSNRGVRNQPQHF. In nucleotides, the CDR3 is TGTGCCAGTAGTAACAGGGGAGTTCGCAATCAGCCCCAGCATTTT.

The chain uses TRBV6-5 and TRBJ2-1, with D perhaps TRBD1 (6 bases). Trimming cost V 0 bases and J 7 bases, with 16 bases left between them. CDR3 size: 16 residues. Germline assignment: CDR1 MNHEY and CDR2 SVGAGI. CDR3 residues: CASSYSNYRVANEQFF. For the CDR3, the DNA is TGTGCCAGCAGTTACTCGAACTACAGGGTTGCGAATGAGCAGTTCTTC.

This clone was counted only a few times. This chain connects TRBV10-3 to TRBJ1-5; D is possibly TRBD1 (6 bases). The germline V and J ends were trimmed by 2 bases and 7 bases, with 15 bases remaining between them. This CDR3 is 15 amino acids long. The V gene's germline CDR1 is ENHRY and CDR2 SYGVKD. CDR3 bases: TGTGCCATCAGTGAGAGCTCGACAGGCTTCCAGCCCCAGCATTTT. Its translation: CAISESSTGFQPQHF.

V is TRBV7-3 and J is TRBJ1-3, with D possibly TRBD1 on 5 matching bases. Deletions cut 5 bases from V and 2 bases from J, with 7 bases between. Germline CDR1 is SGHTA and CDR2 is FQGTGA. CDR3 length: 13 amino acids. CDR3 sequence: CASSPGPGNTIYF. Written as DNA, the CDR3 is TGTGCCAGCAGCCCAGGGCCTGGAAACACCATATATTTT.

CDR3 protein: CASSKEDQPQHF. The CDR3 DNA reads as TGTGCCAGCAGTAAAGAGGATCAGCCCCAGCATTTT. V usage is TRBV2 and J usage is TRBJ1-5; D gene unclear. CDR3 length equals 12 residues. V gave up 5 bases and J gave up 5 bases, with 7 bases separating them. From germline, CDR1 is SNHLY and CDR2 FYNNEI.

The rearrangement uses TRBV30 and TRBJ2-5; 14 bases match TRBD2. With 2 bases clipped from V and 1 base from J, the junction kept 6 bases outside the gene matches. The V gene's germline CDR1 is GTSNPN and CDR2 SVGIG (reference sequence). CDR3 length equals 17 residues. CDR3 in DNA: TGTGCCTGGAGTACCGGGACTAGCGGGGGCCCCCAAGAGACCCAGTACTTC. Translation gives CAWSTGTSGGPQETQYF.

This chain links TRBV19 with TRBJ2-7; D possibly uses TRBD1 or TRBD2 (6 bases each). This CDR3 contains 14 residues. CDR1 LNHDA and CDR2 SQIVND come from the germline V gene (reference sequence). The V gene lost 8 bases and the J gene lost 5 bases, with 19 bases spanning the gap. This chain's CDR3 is CASGVRSGADEQYF. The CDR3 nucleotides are TGTGCCAGTGGGGTCCGGTCGGGGGCTGACGAGCAGTACTTC.

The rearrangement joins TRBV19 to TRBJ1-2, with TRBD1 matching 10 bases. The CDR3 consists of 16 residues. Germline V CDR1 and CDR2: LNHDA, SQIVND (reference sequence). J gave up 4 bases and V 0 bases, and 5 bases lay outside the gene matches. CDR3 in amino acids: CASSIDFGTGVYGYTF. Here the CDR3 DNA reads TGTGCCAGTAGTATAGACTTCGGGACAGGGGTCTATGGCTACACCTTC.

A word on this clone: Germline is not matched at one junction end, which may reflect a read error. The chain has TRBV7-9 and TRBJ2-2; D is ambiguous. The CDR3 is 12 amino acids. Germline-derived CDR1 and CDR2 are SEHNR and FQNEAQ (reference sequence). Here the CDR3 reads CASSYQTEELFF. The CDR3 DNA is TGTGCCAGCAGCTACCAGACCGAGGAGCTGTTTTTT.

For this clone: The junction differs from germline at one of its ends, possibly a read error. The CDR3 DNA is TGCAGCGTTACCAGGAGGGTCACTGAAACTTTCTTT. Translating it yields CSVTRRVTETFF. The J gene is TRBJ1-1, the V gene TRBV29-1; D is ambiguous. CDR1 and CDR2 from the germline V gene are SQVTM and ANQGSEA. The CDR3 totals 12 residues.

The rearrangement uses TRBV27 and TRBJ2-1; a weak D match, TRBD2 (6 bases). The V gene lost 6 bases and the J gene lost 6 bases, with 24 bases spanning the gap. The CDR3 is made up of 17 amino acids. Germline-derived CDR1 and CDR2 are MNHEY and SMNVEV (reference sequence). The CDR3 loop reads CASSSTRRGGIFNEQFF. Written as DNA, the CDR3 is TGTGCCAGCAGCTCAACGCGGAGGGGCGGGATTTTCAATGAGCAGTTCTTC.

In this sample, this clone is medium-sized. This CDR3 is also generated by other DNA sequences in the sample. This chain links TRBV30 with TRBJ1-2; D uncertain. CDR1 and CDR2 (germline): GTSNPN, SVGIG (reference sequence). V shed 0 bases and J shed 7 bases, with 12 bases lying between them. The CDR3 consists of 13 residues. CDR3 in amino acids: CAWSVLSSSGYTF. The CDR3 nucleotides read TGTGCCTGGAGTGTATTAAGTAGCTCTGGCTACACCTTC. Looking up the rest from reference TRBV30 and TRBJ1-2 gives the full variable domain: SQTIHQWPATLVQPVGSPLSLECTVEGTSNPNLYWYRQAAGRGLQLLFYSVGIGQISSEVPQNLSASRPQDRQFILSSKKLLLSDSGFYLCAWSVLSSSGYTFGSGTRLTVV.

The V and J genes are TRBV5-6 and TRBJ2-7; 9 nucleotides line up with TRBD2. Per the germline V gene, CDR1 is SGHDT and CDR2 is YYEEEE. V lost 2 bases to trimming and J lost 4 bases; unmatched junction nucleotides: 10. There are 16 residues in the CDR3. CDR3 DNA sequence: TGTGCCAGCAGCTTTGCCGGCGGGAGGGCCCAATACGAGCAGTACTTC. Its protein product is CASSFAGGRAQYEQYF.

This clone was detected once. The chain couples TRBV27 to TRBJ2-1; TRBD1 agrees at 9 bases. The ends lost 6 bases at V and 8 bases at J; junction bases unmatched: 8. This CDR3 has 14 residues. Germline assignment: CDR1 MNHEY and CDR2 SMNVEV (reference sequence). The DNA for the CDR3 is TGTGCCAGCAGACCTACCGGGACAGGGCATGAGCAGTTCTTC. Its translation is CASRPTGTGHEQFF.

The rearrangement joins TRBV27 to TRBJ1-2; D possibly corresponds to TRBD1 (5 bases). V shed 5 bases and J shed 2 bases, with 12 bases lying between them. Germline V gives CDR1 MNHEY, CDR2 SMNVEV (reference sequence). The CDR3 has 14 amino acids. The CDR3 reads CASSPLGANYGYTF. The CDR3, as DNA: TGTGCCAGCAGTCCCTTAGGGGCGAACTATGGCTACACCTTC.

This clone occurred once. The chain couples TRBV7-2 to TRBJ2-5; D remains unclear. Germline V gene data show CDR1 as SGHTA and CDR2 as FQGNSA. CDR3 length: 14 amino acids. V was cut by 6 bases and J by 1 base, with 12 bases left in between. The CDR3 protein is CASRLSATQETQYF. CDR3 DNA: TGTGCCAGCAGACTAAGCGCAACCCAAGAGACCCAGTACTTC.

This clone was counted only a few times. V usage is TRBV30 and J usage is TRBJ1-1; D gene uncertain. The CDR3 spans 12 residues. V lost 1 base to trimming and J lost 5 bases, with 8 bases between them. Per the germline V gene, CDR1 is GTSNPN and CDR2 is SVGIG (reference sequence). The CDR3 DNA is TGTGCCTGGAGTGAAGTATTGACTGAAGCTTTCTTT. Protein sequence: CAWSEVLTEAFF.

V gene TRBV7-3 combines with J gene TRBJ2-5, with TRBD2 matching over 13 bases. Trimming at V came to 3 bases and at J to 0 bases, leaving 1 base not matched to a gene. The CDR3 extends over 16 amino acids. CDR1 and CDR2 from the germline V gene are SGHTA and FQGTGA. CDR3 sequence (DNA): TGTGCCAGCAGCTTGGGACTAGCGGGGTACCAAGAGACCCAGTACTTC. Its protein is CASSLGLAGYQETQYF.